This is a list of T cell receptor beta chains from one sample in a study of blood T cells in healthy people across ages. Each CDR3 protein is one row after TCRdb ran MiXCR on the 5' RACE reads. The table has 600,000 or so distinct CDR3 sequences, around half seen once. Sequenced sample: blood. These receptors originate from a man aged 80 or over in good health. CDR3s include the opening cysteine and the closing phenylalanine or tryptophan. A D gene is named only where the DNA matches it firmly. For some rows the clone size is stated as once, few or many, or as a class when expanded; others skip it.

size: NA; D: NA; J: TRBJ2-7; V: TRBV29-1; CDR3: CSALEGVAASYEQYF; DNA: TGCAGCGCTCTCGAGGGGGTCGCGGCAAGCTACGAGCAGTACTTC
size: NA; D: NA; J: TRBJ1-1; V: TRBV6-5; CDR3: CASSVGRGNTEAFF; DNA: TGTGCCAGCTCGGTAGGGCGAGGGAACACTGAAGCTTTCTTT
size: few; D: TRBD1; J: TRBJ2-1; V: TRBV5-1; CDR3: CASTLETGGIRHEQFF; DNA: TGCGCCAGCACGTTAGAGACAGGGGGTATTCGTCATGAGCAGTTCTTC
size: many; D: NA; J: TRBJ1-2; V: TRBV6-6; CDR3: CASSYVYGYTF; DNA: TGTGCCAGCAGTTACGTCTATGGCTACACCTTC
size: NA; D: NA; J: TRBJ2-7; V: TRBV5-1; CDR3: CASSLDTYNEQYF; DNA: TGCGCCAGCAGTCTGGACACATACAATGAGCAGTACTTC
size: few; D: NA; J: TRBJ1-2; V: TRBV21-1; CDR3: CASTKGGQAIRYGYTF; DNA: TGTGCCAGCACCAAAGGTGGACAGGCGATCCGGTATGGCTACACCTTC
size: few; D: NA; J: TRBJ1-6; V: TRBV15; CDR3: CATSRDGDILNSPLHF; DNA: TGTGCCACCAGCAGAGATGGCGACATACTTAATTCACCCCTCCACTTT
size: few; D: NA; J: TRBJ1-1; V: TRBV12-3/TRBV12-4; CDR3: CASSPGRVTEAFF; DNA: TGTGCCAGCAGTCCAGGTAGGGTCACTGAAGCTTTCTTT
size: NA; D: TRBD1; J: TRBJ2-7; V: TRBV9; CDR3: CASSTTGTALRQQYF; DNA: TGTGCCAGCAGCACCACCGGGACAGCGTTGAGGCAGCAGTACTTC
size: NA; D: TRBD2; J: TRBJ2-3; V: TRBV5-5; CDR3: CASSLGLAEDTQYF; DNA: TGTGCCAGCAGCCTGGGACTAGCGGAAGATACGCAGTATTTT
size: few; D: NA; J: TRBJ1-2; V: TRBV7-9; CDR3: CASSAGIYGYTF; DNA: TGTGCCAGCAGCGCCGGGATCTATGGCTACACCTTC
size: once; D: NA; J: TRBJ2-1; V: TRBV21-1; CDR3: CASSKGPASGRYNEQFF; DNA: TGTGCCAGCAGCAAAGGCCCCGCTAGCGGGAGATACAATGAGCAGTTCTTC
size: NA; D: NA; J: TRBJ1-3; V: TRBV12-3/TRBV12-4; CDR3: CASTLGRNTIYF; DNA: TGTGCCAGCACCCTTGGTCGAAACACCATATATTTT
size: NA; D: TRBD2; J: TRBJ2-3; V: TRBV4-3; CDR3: CASSRGAGGPGDTQYF; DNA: TGCGCCAGCAGCCGGGGAGCGGGGGGGCCGGGAGATACGCAGTATTTT
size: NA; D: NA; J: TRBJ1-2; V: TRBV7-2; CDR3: CASSLPGRNYGYTF; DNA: TGTGCCAGCAGCTTACCAGGGCGGAACTATGGCTACACCTTC
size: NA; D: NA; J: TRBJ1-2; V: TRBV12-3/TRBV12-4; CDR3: CASSLAGTNYGYTF; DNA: TGTGCCAGCAGTTTAGCAGGAACTAACTATGGCTACACCTTC
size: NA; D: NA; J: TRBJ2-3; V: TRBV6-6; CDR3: CASSYEVTGTGGAQYF; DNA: TGTGCCAGCAGTTACGAGGTGACAGGAACCGGAGGTGCGCAGTATTTT
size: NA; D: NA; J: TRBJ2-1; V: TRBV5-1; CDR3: CASSLMPSSDEQFF; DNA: TGCGCCAGCAGCTTAATGCCTAGCTCCGATGAGCAGTTCTTC
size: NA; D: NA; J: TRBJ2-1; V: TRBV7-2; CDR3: CASSLAQGGAYNEQFF; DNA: TGTGCCAGCAGCTTAGCGCAGGGGGGCGCCTACAATGAGCAGTTCTTC
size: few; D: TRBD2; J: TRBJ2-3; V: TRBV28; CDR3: CASSAPGLAGSTQYF; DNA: TGTGCCAGCAGTGCTCCGGGACTAGCGGGATCAACGCAGTATTTT
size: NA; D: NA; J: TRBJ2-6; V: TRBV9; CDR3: CASSVDPSGANVLTF; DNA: TGTGCCAGCAGCGTGGATCCCTCTGGGGCCAACGTCCTGACTTTC
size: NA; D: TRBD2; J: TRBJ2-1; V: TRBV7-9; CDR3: CASSLVAGGPNEQFF; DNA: TGTGCCAGCAGCTTAGTAGCGGGAGGCCCCAATGAGCAGTTCTTC
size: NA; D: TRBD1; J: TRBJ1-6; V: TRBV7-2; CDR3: CASSLASRQGVSPPHF; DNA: TGTGCCAGCAGCTTAGCGAGCAGACAGGGTGTCTCACCCCCCCACTTT
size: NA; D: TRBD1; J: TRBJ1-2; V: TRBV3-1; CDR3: CASSPRTGGGGYTF; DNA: TGTGCCAGCAGCCCTCGGACAGGGGGCGGAGGCTACACCTTC
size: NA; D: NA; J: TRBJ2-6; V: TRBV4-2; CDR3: CASSQVLDISGANVLTF; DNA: TGTGCCAGCAGCCAAGTCCTAGATATCTCTGGGGCCAACGTCCTGACTTTC
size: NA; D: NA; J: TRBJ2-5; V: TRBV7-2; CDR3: CASSLRNLGTQYF; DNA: TGTGCCAGCAGCTTAAGGAATCTCGGGACCCAGTACTTC
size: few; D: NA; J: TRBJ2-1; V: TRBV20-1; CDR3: CSGLTGNHYNEQFF; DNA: TGCAGTGGCCTAACCGGGAACCACTACAATGAGCAGTTCTTC